The rows below give T cell receptor beta chains drawn from one sample of a study of early T cells in non-severe SARS-CoV-2 infection. TCRdb reprocessed the 5' RACE reads with MiXCR, giving one entry per CDR3 protein. This sample has 45,000 to 60,000 distinct CDR3 sequences, with 10% found just once. The sample consisted of whole blood. Source of these receptors: an adult who was a healthcare worker with PCR-confirmed SARS-CoV-2 infection or an uninfected control (not recorded which). The CDR3 runs from the conserved cysteine through the conserved F or W.

j_call | cdr3_length | v_call | cdr3_aa
TRBJ2-3 | 16 | TRBV7-9 | CASSFRNPGSTDTQYF
TRBJ2-5 | 14 | TRBV20-1 | CSARDGSSYETQYF
TRBJ2-2 | 15 | TRBV29-1 | CSVLGTRFRTGELFF
TRBJ2-5 | 15 | TRBV20-1 | CSAMLPRGTQETQYF
TRBJ1-1 | 16 | TRBV27 | CASSFRGLTPDTEAFF
TRBJ2-7 | 16 | TRBV7-9 | CASSLAKGDGAYEQYF
TRBJ2-3 | 14 | TRBV29-1 | CSGSGQGGTDTQYF
TRBJ1-2 | 13 | TRBV3-1 | CASSTGQNYGYTF
TRBJ2-1 | 12 | TRBV2 | CSSSISYGEQFF
TRBJ2-1 | 16 | TRBV21-1 | CASSINRDRVHNEQFF
TRBJ2-7 | 12 | TRBV29-1 | CSVALAGGEQYF
TRBJ2-7 | 14 | TRBV4-1 | CASSQVLGAYEQYF
TRBJ2-1 | 13 | TRBV6-5 | CASTSIGGSEQFF
TRBJ2-1 | 15 | TRBV30 | CAWTPYGRGHNEQFF
TRBJ1-2 | 14 | TRBV30 | CAWGEDRGNYGYTF
TRBJ1-4 | 17 | TRBV18 | CASSPLLLGQGGEKLFF
TRBJ2-5 | 15 | TRBV24-1 | CATSDSGQHSETQYF
TRBJ2-1 | 16 | TRBV5-1 | CASSLYMGLALNEQFF
TRBJ2-7 | 15 | TRBV18 | CASSPPKGLSYEQYF
TRBJ2-5 | 11 | TRBV29-1 | CSVDRGRDQYF
TRBJ2-5 | 15 | TRBV10-3 | CAIKSGTVQQETQYF
TRBJ1-2 | 12 | TRBV5-1 | CASSLEREGYTF
TRBJ2-2 | 15 | TRBV12-3/TRBV12-4 | CASSQGRSNTGELFF
TRBJ1-2 | 14 | TRBV20-1 | CSARLTGTNYGYTF
TRBJ1-5 | 14 | TRBV20-1 | CSARDRQGASPQHF
TRBJ2-7 | 15 | TRBV5-4 | CASSLRGASSYEQYF
TRBJ2-7 | 15 | TRBV25-1 | CASSRGQIGRSEQYF
TRBJ1-6 | 15 | TRBV18 | CASSPLTGGNSPLHF
TRBJ2-1 | 15 | TRBV29-1 | CSVRGSLSGHNEQFF
TRBJ2-7 | 16 | TRBV7-2 | CASSLSGQSFSYEQYF
TRBJ1-2 | 13 | TRBV5-4 | CASSSDRIYGYTF
TRBJ2-6 | 17 | TRBV7-6 | CASSLPPWTSGANVLTF
TRBJ2-3 | 14 | TRBV2 | CASSEGRSTDTQYF
TRBJ2-7 | 12 | TRBV7-9 | CASSPNSYEQYF
TRBJ1-1 | 13 | TRBV10-2 | CASTGGYATEAFF
TRBJ1-4 | 14 | TRBV27 | CASSLRDRDEKLFF
TRBJ2-4 | 15 | TRBV2 | CASRPGTVAKNIQYF